The T cell receptor (beta chain) under discussion was sequenced for a study of blood T cells in healthy people across ages. This clonotype was seen repeatedly, ten times or more. Next came a second PCR, run for about 6 to 12 cycles, which used a sample-barcoded 5' primer along with a J-beta primer mix. TCRdb re-called the 5' RACE reads with MiXCR, one entry per CDR3 protein. This repertoire shows around 1.7 million distinct CDR3 sequences, 28% found once; its top ten account for over 7%. CDR3 size: 16 residues. J lost 4 bases, V lost 11 bases, and 9 bases had no gene match. The clonotype was recovered from a woman aged 25-40 years in good health. The sequencing sample was made of blood. V gene TRBV12-3 or TRBV12-4 combines with J gene TRBJ2-3, with TRBD2 matching 16 bases. CDR3 in DNA: TGTGCCTCGGGACTAGCGGGAGGGAGAGCGGCAGATACGCAGTATTTT. Protein sequence: CASGLAGGRAADTQYF.